The 9 T cell receptor beta chains below were found in one sample sequenced in a study of molecular identifiers for immune sequencing clone quantification. TCRdb re-analysed the PCR reads in MiXCR, keeping a single row per CDR3 protein. The table includes about 500,000 distinct CDR3 sequences, under 30% detected once. The specimen was naive CD8+ T cells from blood, with Jurkat cell RNA spiked in. The subset here: FACS-sorted CD8+CD4-CCR7+CD45RA+ naive T cells. The receptors derive from a human donor in good health. Some libraries in this study had Jurkat cell RNA spiked in.

Comments on this clonotype: A read error is possible here, since a much larger clone lies one base away. The gene calls are TRBV27 and TRBJ1-1; the D is unclear. The CDR3 runs to 11 residues. Germline CDR1 MNHEY, CDR2 SMNVEV (reference sequence). Trimming took 6 bases from V and 1 from J, leaving 3 bases between them. In nucleotides, the CDR3 is TGTGCCAGCAGAAAGAACACTGAAGCTTTCTTT. Residues: CASRKNTEAFF.

This clonotype was detected a few times. The chain recombines TRBV27 with TRBJ2-7, with TRBD1 identical over 9 bases. The CDR3 has 15 amino acids. Germline CDR1 and CDR2: MNHEY and SMNVEV (reference sequence). With V trimmed by 5 bases and J by 7 bases, 12 bases remained unmatched. The CDR3 protein is CASSLTGTGSLEQYF. The CDR3 DNA reads as TGTGCCAGCAGTCTGACCGGGACAGGGTCTTTGGAGCAGTACTTC.

This clonotype was seen a few times. The V and J genes are TRBV15 and TRBJ2-5; possibly TRBD2 for D (5 bases). Germline lookup yields CDR1 LNHNV and CDR2 YYDKDF (reference sequence). V was pared by 2 bases and J by 0 bases, with 7 bases between. The CDR3 covers 14 residues. CDR3 nucleotide sequence: TGTGCCACCAGCAGATGGGAGAACCAAGAGACCCAGTACTTC. This encodes CATSRWENQETQYF.

V usage is TRBV6-2 or TRBV6-3 and J usage is TRBJ1-1, with 7 bases matching TRBD1. J was trimmed by 6 bases and V by 9 bases; bases with no gene match: 1. The CDR3 has 10 amino acids. Germline V lookup: CDR1 MNHEY, CDR2 SVGEGT. The CDR3 region is CASRGPEAFF. CDR3 DNA: TGTGCCAGTAGGGGGCCTGAAGCTTTCTTT.

This clonotype appeared a few times. This sequence joins TRBV7-6 and TRBJ2-1; D gene unclear. The CDR3 sequence is 14 residues long. Germline V lookup: CDR1 SGHVS, CDR2 FNYEAQ. Trimming pared 4 bases from V and 2 bases from J, leaving 9 bases between. The CDR3 DNA reads TGTGCCAGCAGCTCCGACGGACCCTACAATGAGCAGTTCTTC. It specifies CASSSDGPYNEQFF.

This clonotype was counted between two and nine times. The CDR3 sequence is CASTLIAGAANTEAFF. In nucleotides, the CDR3 is TGTGCCAGTACCCTCATCGCTGGGGCGGCGAACACTGAAGCTTTCTTT. The V gene is TRBV19, the J gene TRBJ1-1; D possibly corresponds to TRBD1 (5 bases). CDR3 length equals 16 residues. V lost 7 bases and J lost 1, with 19 bases in between. CDR1 and CDR2 from the germline V gene are LNHDA and SQIVND (reference sequence).

V usage is TRBV19 and J usage is TRBJ1-1; 7 nucleotides align to TRBD1. CDR1 and CDR2 (germline): LNHDA, SQIVND (reference sequence). The CDR3 spans 12 residues. J was trimmed by 7 bases and V by 7 bases; bases with no gene match: 6. The CDR3 nucleotides are TGTGCCAGTACCTTGGGACAGCTTGAAGCTTTCTTT. Amino acid sequence: CASTLGQLEAFF. Based on the CDR3 plus reference TRBV19 and TRBJ1-1, the full variable domain is DGGITQSPKYLFRKEGQNVTLSCEQNLNHDAMYWYRQDPGQGLRLIYYSQIVNDFQKGDIAEGYSVSREKKESFPLTVTSAQKNPTAFYLCASTLGQLEAFFGQGTRLTVV.

This clonotype was found many times. The chain uses TRBV6-5 and TRBJ1-1; tentative D call: TRBD1 (5 bases). Germline lookup yields CDR1 MNHEY and CDR2 SVGAGI. The CDR3 is 15 amino acids. The V and J ends lost 2 bases and 3 bases respectively, with 13 bases between them. The CDR3 loop reads CASSYGSQGDTEAFF. DNA of the CDR3: TGTGCCAGCAGTTACGGGTCTCAGGGCGACACTGAAGCTTTCTTT.

This clonotype was seen at least ten times. V and J are TRBV24-1 and TRBJ2-3; 8 nucleotides match TRBD2. The trim removed 4 bases at V and 0 bases at J, leaving 5 bases unmatched. This CDR3 has 16 amino acids. Per the germline V gene, CDR1 is KGHDR and CDR2 is SFDVKD. Here the CDR3 DNA reads TGTGCCACCAGTGAGCGACTAGCGATGAGCACAGATACGCAGTATTTT. It yields the protein CATSERLAMSTDTQYF.